Sequencing of this T cell receptor beta chain was carried out in a study of blood T cell repertoires in COVID-19. Profiling relied on immunoSEQ multiplex PCR, and the TCRdb table lists in-frame clones only, not all of them. The sample carries approximately 76,000 clones, roughly 80% recorded once. Germline CDR1 SGHDT, CDR2 YYEEEE. The CDR3 has 13 residues. V was pared by 1 base and J by 7 bases, with 3 bases of the junction left unmatched. This chain uses TRBV5-6 with TRBJ2-7; 9 bases match TRBD1. Material for sequencing was peripheral blood. The sequence was collected from a man between 45 and 60 years old with acute or convalescent COVID-19. The CDR3 loop reads CASSLTGGEEQYF. The CDR3 nucleotides read TGTGCCAGCAGCTTGACAGGGGGCGAGGAGCAGTACTTC.